The 4 T cell receptor beta chains reported below all come from one sample, sequenced in a study of cytomegalovirus exposure and HLA in healthy donors. The PCR contained 60 Vbeta and 13 Jbeta primers. Using immunoSEQ multiplex PCR, the repertoire was profiled, and TCRdb retains in-frame clones only, with some absent. This repertoire shows 130,000 to 150,000 clones, approximately 80% found once; its top ten account for 5.1%. The sequenced sample consisted of PBMCs. Every receptor here comes from a male donor in good health and CMV-seronegative.

The rearrangement joins TRBV13 to TRBJ2-7, with a possible D match to TRBD1 (6 bases). Germline-derived CDR1 and CDR2 are PRHDT and FYEKMQ (reference sequence). V lost 4 bases and J 1 base, leaving 17 bases between the germline ends. This CDR3 has 16 residues. The CDR3 nucleotides read TGTGCCAGCAGCTCCCGAGGGACAACCTTTTCCTACGAGCAGTACTTC. Amino acid sequence: CASSSRGTTFSYEQYF.

V is TRBV5-1 and J is TRBJ2-7, with a possible D match to TRBD1 (6 bases). The V end was cut by 4 bases, the J end by 4 bases, with 21 bases between. The CDR3 loop spans 16 amino acids. The germline gives CDR1 SGHRS, CDR2 YFSETQ. CDR3 sequence reads: CASSPQPGGNPYEQYF. In nucleotides, the CDR3 is TGCGCCAGCAGCCCGCAGCCTGGGGGCAACCCTTACGAGCAGTACTTC.

The V and J genes are TRBV5-4 and TRBJ2-7, with 7 nucleotides matching TRBD1. The germline V gene has CDR1 SGHNT and CDR2 YYREEE (reference sequence). Unmatched junction bases numbered 6, after V lost 4 bases and J lost 5 bases. The CDR3 consists of 13 residues. DNA of the CDR3: TGTGCCAGCAGCAGGGGACAGCGCGACGAGCAGTACTTC. Encoded protein: CASSRGQRDEQYF.

This clone has a handful of counts. The chain couples TRBV19 to TRBJ1-5; D is ambiguous. This CDR3 has 13 amino acids. Germline values: CDR1 LNHDA, CDR2 SQIVND (reference sequence). V lost 4 bases, J lost 3 bases, and 7 bases lay in between. As DNA, the CDR3 is TGTGCCAGTAGTAATGGCCCCAATCAGCCCCAGCATTTT. Residues: CASSNGPNQPQHF.